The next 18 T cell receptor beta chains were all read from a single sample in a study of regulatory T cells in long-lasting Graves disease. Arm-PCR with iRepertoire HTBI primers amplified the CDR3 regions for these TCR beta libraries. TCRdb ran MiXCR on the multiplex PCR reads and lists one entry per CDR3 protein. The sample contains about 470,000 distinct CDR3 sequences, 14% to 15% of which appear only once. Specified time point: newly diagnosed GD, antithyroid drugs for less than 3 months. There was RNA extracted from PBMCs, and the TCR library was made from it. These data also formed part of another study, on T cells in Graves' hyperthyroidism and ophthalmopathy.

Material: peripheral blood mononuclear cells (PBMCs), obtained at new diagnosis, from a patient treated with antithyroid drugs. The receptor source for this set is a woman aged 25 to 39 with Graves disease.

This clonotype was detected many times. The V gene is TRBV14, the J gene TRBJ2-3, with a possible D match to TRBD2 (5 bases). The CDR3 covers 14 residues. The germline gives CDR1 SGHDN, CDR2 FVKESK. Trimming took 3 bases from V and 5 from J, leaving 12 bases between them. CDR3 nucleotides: TGTGCCAGCAGCCAGGAACTAGGCCGAGATACGCAGTATTTT. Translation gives CASSQELGRDTQYF.

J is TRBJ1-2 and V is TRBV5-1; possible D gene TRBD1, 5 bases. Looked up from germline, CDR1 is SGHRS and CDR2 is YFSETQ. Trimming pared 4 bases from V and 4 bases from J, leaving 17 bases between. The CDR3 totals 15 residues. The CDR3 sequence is CASSPGTLVAYGYTF. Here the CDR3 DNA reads TGCGCCAGCAGCCCGGGGACGCTGGTTGCCTATGGCTACACCTTC. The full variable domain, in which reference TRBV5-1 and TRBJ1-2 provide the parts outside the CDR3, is KAGVTQTPRYLIKTRGQQVTLSCSPISGHRSVSWYQQTPGQGLQFLFEYFSETQRNKGNFPGRFSGRQFSNSRSEMNVSTLELGDSALYLCASSPGTLVAYGYTFGSGTRLTVV.

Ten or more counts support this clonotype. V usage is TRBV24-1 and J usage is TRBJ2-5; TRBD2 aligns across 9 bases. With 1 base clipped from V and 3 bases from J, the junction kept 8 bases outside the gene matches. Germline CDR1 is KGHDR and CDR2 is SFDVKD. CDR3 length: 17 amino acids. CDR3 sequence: CATSDLGAAGGKETQYF. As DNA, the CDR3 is TGTGCCACCAGTGATTTAGGGGCAGCGGGAGGTAAAGAGACCCAGTACTTC.

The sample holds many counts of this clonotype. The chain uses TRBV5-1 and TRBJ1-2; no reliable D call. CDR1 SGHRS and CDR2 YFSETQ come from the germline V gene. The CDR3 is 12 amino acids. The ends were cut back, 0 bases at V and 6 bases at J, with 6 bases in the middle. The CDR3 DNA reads TGCGCCAGCAGCTTGGGTGAGGATGGCTACACCTTC. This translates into CASSLGEDGYTF.

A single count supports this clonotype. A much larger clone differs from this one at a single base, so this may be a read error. The CDR3 sequence is CGARRTGELFF. For the CDR3, the DNA is TGCGGTGCGCGCAGGACCGGGGAGCTGTTTTTT. The chain has TRBV20-1 and TRBJ2-2; no clear D. The CDR3 is made up of 11 amino acids. Germline V gene lookup returns CDR1 DFQATT and CDR2 SNEGSKA (reference sequence).

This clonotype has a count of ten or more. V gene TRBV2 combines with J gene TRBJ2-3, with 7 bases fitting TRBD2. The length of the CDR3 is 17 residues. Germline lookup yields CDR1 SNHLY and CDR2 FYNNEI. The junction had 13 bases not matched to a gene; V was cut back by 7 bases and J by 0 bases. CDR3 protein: CASIGPVAGRSTDTQYF. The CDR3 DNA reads TGTGCCAGCATCGGTCCCGTAGCGGGTCGGAGCACAGATACGCAGTATTTT.

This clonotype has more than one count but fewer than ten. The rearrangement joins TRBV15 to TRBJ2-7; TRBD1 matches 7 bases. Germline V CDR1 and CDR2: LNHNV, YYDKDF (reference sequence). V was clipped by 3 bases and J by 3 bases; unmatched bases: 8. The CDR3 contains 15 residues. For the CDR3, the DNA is TGTGCCACCAGCAGCTACCGGGACAGTGACTACGAGCAGTACTTC. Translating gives CATSSYRDSDYEQYF.

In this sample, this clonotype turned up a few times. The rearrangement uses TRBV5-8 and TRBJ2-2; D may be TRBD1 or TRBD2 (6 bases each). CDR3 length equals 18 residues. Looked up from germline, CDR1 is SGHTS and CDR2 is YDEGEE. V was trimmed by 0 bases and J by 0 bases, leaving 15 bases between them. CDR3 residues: CASSLGWMGGANTGELFF. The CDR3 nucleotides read TGTGCCAGCAGCTTGGGCTGGATGGGGGGCGCGAACACCGGGGAGCTGTTTTTT.

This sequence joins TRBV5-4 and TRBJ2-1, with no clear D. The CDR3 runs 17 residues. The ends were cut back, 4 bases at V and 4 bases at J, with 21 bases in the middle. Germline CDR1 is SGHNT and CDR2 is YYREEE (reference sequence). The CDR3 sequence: CASSTDVEYRNYNEQFF. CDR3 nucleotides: TGTGCCAGCAGCACCGACGTAGAGTATCGTAATTACAATGAGCAGTTCTTC.

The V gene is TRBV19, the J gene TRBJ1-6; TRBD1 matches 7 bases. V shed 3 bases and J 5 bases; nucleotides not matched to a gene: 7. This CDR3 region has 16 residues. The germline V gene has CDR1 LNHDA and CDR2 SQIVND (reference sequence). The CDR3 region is CASSIEGAYNNSPLHF. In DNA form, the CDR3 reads TGTGCCAGTAGTATTGAGGGGGCCTACAATAATTCACCCCTCCACTTT.

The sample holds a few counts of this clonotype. The CDR3 loop is CASSLGPKKRGFYNEQFF. The CDR3 nucleotides are TGTGCCAGCAGTTTGGGACCCAAGAAAAGGGGCTTTTACAATGAGCAGTTCTTC. The chain couples TRBV27 to TRBJ2-1; D might be TRBD1 or TRBD2, each matching 5 bases. This CDR3 comprises 18 residues. Germline V gives CDR1 MNHEY, CDR2 SMNVEV (reference sequence). V lost 3 bases and J lost 4, with 22 bases in between.

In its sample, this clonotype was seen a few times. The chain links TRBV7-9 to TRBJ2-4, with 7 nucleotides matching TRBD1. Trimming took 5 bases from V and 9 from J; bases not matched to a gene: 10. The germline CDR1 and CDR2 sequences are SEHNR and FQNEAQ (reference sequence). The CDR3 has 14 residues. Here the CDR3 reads CASSPRQGGIIQYF. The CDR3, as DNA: TGTGCCAGCAGCCCTAGACAAGGGGGCATCATTCAGTACTTC. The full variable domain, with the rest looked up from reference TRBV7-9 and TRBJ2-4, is DTGVSQNPRHKITKRGQNVTFRCDPISEHNRLYWYRQTLGQGPEFLTYFQNEAQLEKSRLLSDRFSAERPKGSFSTLEIQRTEQGDSAMYLCASSPRQGGIIQYFGAGTRLSVL.

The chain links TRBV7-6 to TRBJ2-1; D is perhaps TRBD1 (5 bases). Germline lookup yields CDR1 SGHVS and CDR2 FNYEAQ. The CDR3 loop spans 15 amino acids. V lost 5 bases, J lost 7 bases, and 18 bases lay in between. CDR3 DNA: TGTGCCAGCAGCGCAGGCGGCAGGGCCGGTAATGAGCAGTTCTTC. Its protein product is CASSAGGRAGNEQFF.

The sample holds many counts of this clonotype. CDR3 nucleotides: TGTGCCAGCAGCTCCCCTAGCGGGAGAACCAATGAGCAGTTCTTC. It yields the protein CASSSPSGRTNEQFF. This chain connects TRBV11-2 to TRBJ2-1, with 10 bases lining up with TRBD2. The CDR3 extends over 15 amino acids. V lost 4 bases and J lost 6; bases outside the gene matches: 6. Germline V lookup: CDR1 SGHAT, CDR2 FQNNGV. The variable domain in full, completed from reference TRBV11-2 and TRBJ2-1, reads EAGVAQSPRYKIIEKRQSVAFWCNPISGHATLYWYQQILGQGPKLLIQFQNNGVVDDSQLPKDRFSAERLKGVDSTLKIQPAKLEDSAVYLCASSSPSGRTNEQFFGPGTRLTVL.

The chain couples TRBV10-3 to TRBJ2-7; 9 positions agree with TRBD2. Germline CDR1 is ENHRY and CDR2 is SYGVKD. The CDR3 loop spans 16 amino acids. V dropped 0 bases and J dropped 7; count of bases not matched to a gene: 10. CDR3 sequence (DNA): TGTGCCATCAGTGAGTCTGTCCTTGCGGGAGGGCGGGAGCAGTACTTC. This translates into CAISESVLAGGREQYF.

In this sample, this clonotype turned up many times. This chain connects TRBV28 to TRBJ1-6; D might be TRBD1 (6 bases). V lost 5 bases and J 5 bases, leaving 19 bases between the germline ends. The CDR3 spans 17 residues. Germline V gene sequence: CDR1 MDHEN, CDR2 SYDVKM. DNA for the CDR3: TGTGCCAGCAGTGCCAGAGGGGGAGAATTGGATAATTCACCCCTCCACTTT. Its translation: CASSARGGELDNSPLHF.

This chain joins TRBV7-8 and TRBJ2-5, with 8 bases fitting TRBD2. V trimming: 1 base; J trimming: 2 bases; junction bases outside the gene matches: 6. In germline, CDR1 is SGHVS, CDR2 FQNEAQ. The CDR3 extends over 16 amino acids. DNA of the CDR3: TGTGCCAGCAGCTTAGGGGGACTAGGGAGGCAAGAGACCCAGTACTTC. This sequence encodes CASSLGGLGRQETQYF.

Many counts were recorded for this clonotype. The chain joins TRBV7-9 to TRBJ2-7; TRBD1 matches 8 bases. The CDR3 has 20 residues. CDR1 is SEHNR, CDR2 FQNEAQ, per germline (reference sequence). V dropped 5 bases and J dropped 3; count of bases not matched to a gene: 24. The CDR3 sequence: CASSLLPRDRRPKTIYEQYF. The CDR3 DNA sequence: TGTGCCAGCAGCCTCCTGCCTCGGGACAGGAGACCAAAAACTATCTACGAGCAGTACTTC. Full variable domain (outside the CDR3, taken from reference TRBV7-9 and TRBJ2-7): DTGVSQNPRHKITKRGQNVTFRCDPISEHNRLYWYRQTLGQGPEFLTYFQNEAQLEKSRLLSDRFSAERPKGSFSTLEIQRTEQGDSAMYLCASSLLPRDRRPKTIYEQYFGPGTRLTVT.